These T cell receptor beta chains were read from a single sample in a study of blood T cell repertoires in COVID-19. Sequencing used immunoSEQ multiplex PCR; TCRdb keeps in-frame clones, though not all of them. The table has some 350,000 clones, roughly 90% seen once. The sequenced sample was peripheral blood. All receptors come from a man between 18 and 29 years old with active or convalescent COVID-19. The CDR3 runs from the conserved cysteine through the conserved F or W. D genes are given only for firm matches. Clone size is shown for a subset of rows, as once, few, many or a class of expanded clone.

TRBV11-2	NA	TRBJ2-1	NA	TGTGCCAGCAGCGGGACAATACGCCCCTACAATGAGCAGTTCTTC	CASSGTIRPYNEQFF
TRBV5-5	NA	TRBJ2-6	TRBD1	TGTGCCAGCAGCCGGGTGGGGACAGGGGGCGCTGGGGCCAACGTGCTGACTTTC	CASSRVGTGGAGANVLTF
TRBV11-2	NA	TRBJ2-7	NA	TGTGCCAGCAGCTTAGGAGACTTCCCGATCGAGCAGTACTTC	CASSLGDFPIEQYF
TRBV13	once	TRBJ2-7	TRBD2	TGTGCCAGCAGCTCAACGGGACGGGAGTCACTAGCGGGATCCTACGAGCAGTACTTC	CASSSTGRESLAGSYEQYF
TRBV28	NA	TRBJ1-2	NA	TGTGCCAGCAGTTTACAGGGCGCGAGTGGCTACACCTTC	CASSLQGASGYTF
TRBV3-1/TRBV3-2	NA	TRBJ2-7	NA	TGTGCCAGCAGCCCCTTCGGCGGGCGCTACGAGCAGTACTTC	CASSPFGGRYEQYF
TRBV3-1/TRBV3-2	NA	TRBJ2-1	NA	TGTGCCAGCAGCCAAGCTCGGAATGAGCAGTTCTTC	CASSQARNEQFF
TRBV28	once	TRBJ1-1	NA	TGTGCCAGCAGTCCCAGGGGAGAGAACACTGAAGCTTTCTTT	CASSPRGENTEAFF
TRBV20-1	NA	TRBJ2-7	TRBD2	TGCAGTGCTAGTGCTAGCGGGAGGATCTACGAGCAGTACTTC	CSASASGRIYEQYF
TRBV19	once	TRBJ2-1	TRBD2	TGTGCCAGTAGTACTCGACTAGCTACCGATGAGCAGTTCTTC	CASSTRLATDEQFF
TRBV24-1	NA	TRBJ2-7	TRBD2	TGTGCCACCTTTCTCCCCTCTAGCGGGGGAGACAAGACCAGCGAGCAGTACTTC	CATFLPSSGGDKTSEQYF
TRBV3-1/TRBV3-2	NA	TRBJ1-3	NA	TGTGCCAGCAGTCGCGCGGGAGGTGGAAACACCATATATTTT	CASSRAGGGNTIYF
TRBV9	NA	TRBJ1-3	NA	TGTGCCAGCACACTCGGGTGGCATGGAAACACCATATATTTT	CASTLGWHGNTIYF
TRBV6-5	NA	TRBJ1-5	NA	TGTGCCAGCAGTCCTGGCTGGAGCAATCAGCCCCAGCATTTT	CASSPGWSNQPQHF
TRBV6-5	NA	TRBJ1-1	TRBD1	TGTGCCAGCAGTTACCAGACAGGGCGGAACACTGAAGCTTTCTTT	CASSYQTGRNTEAFF
TRBV9	NA	TRBJ2-3	TRBD2	TGTGCCAGTACGGGGGTTGGGGGGGGTCCAGATACGCAGTATTTT	CASTGVGGGPDTQYF
TRBV19	NA	TRBJ1-1	NA	TGTGCCAGTAGTATAGGTCTTCCAGGTGAAGCTTTCTTT	CASSIGLPGEAFF
TRBV19	few	TRBJ1-1	NA	TGTGCCAGTAGAGGGGTTGGCACTGAAGCTTTCTTT	CASRGVGTEAFF
TRBV4-2	NA	TRBJ2-7	TRBD1	TGTGCCAGCAGCCAAGCCGGGACAGGGGGTTACGAGCAGTACTTC	CASSQAGTGGYEQYF
TRBV5-1	NA	TRBJ2-7	NA	TGCGCCAGCAGCTTGGCGTCTTCCCACGAGCAGTACTTC	CASSLASSHEQYF
TRBV15	NA	TRBJ1-6	NA	TGTGCCACCAGCACCCGCAGAATTGTTAATTCACCCCTCCACTTT	CATSTRRIVNSPLHF
TRBV4-2	NA	TRBJ2-5	TRBD2	TGTGCCAGCAGCCCATCCACTAGCGGGAGTCTCAAGACCCAGTACTTC	CASSPSTSGSLKTQYF
TRBV9	NA	TRBJ2-7	TRBD2	TGTGCCAGCAGCGCCATAGCGGGAGGCTACGAGCAGTACTTC	CASSAIAGGYEQYF
TRBV19	NA	TRBJ1-3	NA	TGTGCCAGTAGTATCCTGGGAAACACCATATATTTT	CASSILGNTIYF
TRBV7-9	NA	TRBJ2-7	TRBD2	TGTGCCAGCAGCTTTCCAGCGGGAGGCATCTACGAGCAGTACTTC	CASSFPAGGIYEQYF
TRBV2	once	TRBJ1-3	NA	TGTGCCAGCTCTGGGGCTAGCTCTGGAAACACCATATATTTT	CASSGASSGNTIYF
TRBV5-6	NA	TRBJ2-1	NA	TGTGCCAGCAGCTTCGAGACAGGTTTCGATGAGCAGTTCTTC	CASSFETGFDEQFF
TRBV5-1	NA	TRBJ2-4	NA	TGCGCCAGCAGCTGGAGGTCTGGACCCCAAGAACCCATTCAGTACTTC	CASSWRSGPQEPIQYF
TRBV5-1	NA	TRBJ1-5	NA	TGCGCCAGCAGCTTGGGGCAGGGTGGTCAGCCCCAGCATTTT	CASSLGQGGQPQHF
TRBV6-5	few	TRBJ2-1	TRBD1	TGTGCCAGCCTTTGGACAGGGGGGAACAATGAGCAGTTCTTC	CASLWTGGNNEQFF
TRBV5-1	NA	TRBJ2-3	TRBD2	TGCGCCAGCAGCTTGAACGGGGGGGCGGTAGATACGCAGTATTTT	CASSLNGGAVDTQYF
TRBV28	once	TRBJ1-5	TRBD1	TGTGCCAGCACCTTGGGTCAGGGGGTGAGTCAGCCCCAGCATTTT	CASTLGQGVSQPQHF
TRBV2	NA	TRBJ1-4	TRBD1	TGTGCCAGCCGCGAGGACAGGGGGGGTGAAAAACTGTTTTTT	CASREDRGGEKLFF
TRBV29-1	NA	TRBJ2-7	NA	TGCAGCGTTGTGTTGGGCCTGGGTGAGCAGTACTTC	CSVVLGLGEQYF
TRBV19	NA	TRBJ2-5	TRBD2	TGTGCCAGTAGTATTAGGAGCGGGGGGGCCCGGGAGACCCAGTACTTC	CASSIRSGGARETQYF
TRBV7-2	NA	TRBJ1-2	NA	TGTGCCAGCAGCTCATATCTAGTTGTTGGCTACACCTTC	CASSSYLVVGYTF
TRBV7-6	NA	TRBJ2-7	NA	TGTGCCAGCAGCTTAGCTGCTAAGTACGAGCAGTACTTC	CASSLAAKYEQYF
TRBV5-1	NA	TRBJ2-3	NA	TGCGCCAGCAGCTCCCATTTGGGCGGCACAGATACGCAGTATTTT	CASSSHLGGTDTQYF
TRBV10-3	NA	TRBJ1-6	TRBD1	TGTGCCATCAGAGGGACAGCAGATTATTCACCCCTCCACTTT	CAIRGTADYSPLHF
TRBV3-1/TRBV3-2	NA	TRBJ1-1	NA	TGTGCCAGCAGCCAAAGCAGGGCGAACACTGAAGCTTTCTTT	CASSQSRANTEAFF
TRBV6-1	NA	TRBJ2-5	NA	TGTGCCAGCAGTGCAAACCTGGGAGACAGGGGAGGGGAGACCCAGTACTTC	CASSANLGDRGGETQYF
TRBV4-1	NA	TRBJ2-1	TRBD2	TGCGCCAGCAGCCAAGACCGGGACTACCCAGGAAATGAGCAGTTCTTC	CASSQDRDYPGNEQFF
TRBV6-5	few	TRBJ1-4	TRBD1	TGTGCCAGCAGTCCCTCCGGGACAGGGCGCGAAAAACTGTTTTTT	CASSPSGTGREKLFF
TRBV28	NA	TRBJ2-1	NA	TGTGCCAGCAGTCTCCGACAGGAAGGGAATGAGCAGTTCTTC	CASSLRQEGNEQFF
TRBV27	NA	TRBJ2-7	TRBD1	TGTGCCAGTAGACCGGGACAGGGGGGATATTCCTACGAGCAGTACTTC	CASRPGQGGYSYEQYF
TRBV18	NA	TRBJ2-1	TRBD2	TGTGCCAGCTCACCGGAGGTAGCGGGAGTTTACTACAATGAGCAGTTCTTC	CASSPEVAGVYYNEQFF
TRBV15	NA	TRBJ2-7	TRBD1	TGTGCCACCAGTTGGGACAGAAACTACGAGCAGTACTTC	CATSWDRNYEQYF
TRBV5-6	NA	TRBJ2-7	TRBD1	TGTGCCAGCAGCTTGGGGGGGACAGGGGTCTACGAGCAGTACTTC	CASSLGGTGVYEQYF
TRBV2	NA	TRBJ2-7	TRBD2	TGTGCCAGCAGTGACATTAGCGGGAGCCCCTACGAGCAGTACTTC	CASSDISGSPYEQYF
TRBV27	NA	TRBJ1-5	TRBD1	TGTGCCAGCAGCTCCTCAGGGGGTTTAAGTCAGCCCCAGCATTTT	CASSSSGGLSQPQHF
TRBV4-3	NA	TRBJ1-5	NA	TGCGCCAGCAGCCAGAGGGGCGGGGACCATCAGCCCCAGCATTTT	CASSQRGGDHQPQHF
TRBV9	NA	TRBJ1-1	TRBD1	TGTGCCAGCAGCGACGCTCGAGGACAGGGGGCGCGGAAAGCTAGGGCTGAAGCTTTCTTT	CASSDARGQGARKARAEAFF